The TCR beta chain described here comes from a study of T cell changes during pregnancy in multiple sclerosis. The method was immunoSEQ multiplex PCR; TCRdb's version includes in-frame clones alone and lacks a portion of them. Here the sample spans 25,000 to 40,000 clones, roughly 89% being singletons. This CDR3 region has 15 residues. From germline, CDR1 is MNHEY and CDR2 SVGAGI. Trimming shortened V by 3 bases and J by 8 bases, and 17 bases separated the two germline ends. This clonotype originated in a female donor with multiple sclerosis, enrolled in a pregnancy study. The sequencing here drew on CD8+ T cells from peripheral blood mononuclear cells, taken before pregnancy. The rearrangement links TRBV6-5 to TRBJ2-1; the D gene is possibly TRBD2 (5 bases). The CDR3 protein is CASSYQRAGQYEQFF. CDR3 DNA sequence: TGTGCCAGCAGTTATCAGAGGGCCGGCCAATATGAGCAGTTCTTC.